The 7 T cell receptor beta chains below were found in one sample sequenced in a study of T-cell memory formation after mild COVID-19. TCRdb used MiXCR to reprocess the 5' RACE reads, holding one entry per CDR3 protein. The sample lists 470,000 or so distinct CDR3 sequences; roughly 20% were seen once. The sample consisted of PBMCs or a T cell subset sorted from them (not recorded which). Receptors originate from an adult woman who had mild COVID-19 (a few samples of this study predate the infection). Cell type and time point are not known.

This clonotype was recorded a few times. This chain joins TRBV9 and TRBJ2-3, with a possible D match to TRBD2 (6 bases). CDR1 SGDLS and CDR2 YYNGEE come from the germline V gene. V was cut by 1 base and J by 4 bases, with 19 bases left in between. This CDR3 is 17 amino acids long. This CDR3 reads CASSVNPPGLVPDTQYF. The CDR3 DNA reads as TGTGCCAGCAGCGTAAACCCGCCGGGACTCGTCCCAGATACGCAGTATTTT.

This rearrangement joins TRBV30 to TRBJ2-7, with TRBD1 matching over 10 bases. The CDR3 contains 15 residues. The junction had 11 bases not matched to a gene; V was cut back by 3 bases and J by 6 bases. The germline gives CDR1 GTSNPN, CDR2 SVGIG (reference sequence). The CDR3 DNA reads as TGTGCCTGGAGGCCGACGGACAGGGGGAATCTCGAGCAGTACTTC. Translated, it gives CAWRPTDRGNLEQYF.

This clonotype occurred a few times. The genes are TRBV5-1 and TRBJ2-1; 8 bases agree with TRBD2. CDR1 is SGHRS and CDR2 is YFSETQ in the germline V gene. V dropped 4 bases and J dropped 7; count of bases not matched to a gene: 10. This CDR3 spans 15 amino acids. The CDR3 DNA follows: TGCGCCAGCAGCCATCTTAGCGGGAACCTAAATGAGCAGTTCTTC. It yields the protein CASSHLSGNLNEQFF.

This clonotype was counted between two and nine times. This sequence joins TRBV5-6 and TRBJ2-3; 8 bases line up with TRBD2. Trimming cost V 2 bases and J 1 base; bases outside gene matches: 6. CDR3 size: 16 residues. Germline V gene data show CDR1 as SGHDT and CDR2 as YYEEEE. The CDR3 protein is CASSFFGGAGTDTQYF. The DNA for the CDR3 is TGTGCCAGCAGCTTCTTCGGGGGGGCCGGCACAGATACGCAGTATTTT. The full variable domain, its missing parts supplied by reference TRBV5-6 and TRBJ2-3, is DAGVTQSPTHLIKTRGQQVTLRCSPKSGHDTVSWYQQALGQGPQFIFQYYEEEERQRGNFPDRFSGHQFPNYSSELNVNALLLGDSALYLCASSFFGGAGTDTQYFGPGTRLTVL.

Only one count was recorded for this clonotype. The CDR3 reads CATSPKWGATDTQYF. The CDR3 nucleotides read TGTGCCACCAGTCCTAAATGGGGAGCCACAGATACGCAGTATTTT. The chain recombines TRBV24-1 with TRBJ2-3; D is perhaps TRBD2 (5 bases). From germline, CDR1 is KGHDR and CDR2 SFDVKD. Trimming removed 6 bases at V and 2 bases at J, with 14 bases between. The CDR3 consists of 15 residues.

This clonotype was seen a handful of times. The chain recombines TRBV7-2 with TRBJ1-2; D gene unclear. The V end was cut by 5 bases, the J end by 0 bases, with 7 bases between. The CDR3 covers 13 residues. CDR1 and CDR2 from the germline V gene are SGHTA and FQGNSA. CDR3 DNA sequence: TGTGCCAGCAGCCGAAAAGCTAACTATGGCTACACCTTC. Amino acids: CASSRKANYGYTF.

This clonotype was observed a few times. The chain recombines TRBV2 with TRBJ2-1, with 13 bases identical to TRBD2. The ends lost 6 bases at V and 10 bases at J; junction bases unmatched: 9. This CDR3 has 15 amino acids. CDR1 is SNHLY and CDR2 is FYNNEI in the germline V gene. In DNA, the CDR3 is TGTGCCAGCAGAAGGGGACTAGCGGGGTTAGGGGAGCAGTTCTTC. Translating gives CASRRGLAGLGEQFF.